The 27 T cell receptor beta chains given below trace back to one sample, sequenced in a study of blood T cell repertoires in COVID-19. The method was immunoSEQ multiplex PCR; TCRdb's version includes in-frame clones alone and lacks a portion of them. Among around 30,000 clones listed, roughly 90% were seen once. The material sequenced was peripheral blood. The receptors were gathered from a woman between 35 and 50 years old with active or convalescent COVID-19.

The chain carries TRBV11-1 and TRBJ2-3, with a tentative D call TRBD2 (5 bases). Trimming took off 1 base at V and 0 bases at J, with 8 bases between the two ends. This CDR3 region has 15 residues. Germline CDR1 is SGHAT and CDR2 is FQDESV (reference sequence). The CDR3 reads CASSLDTGSTDTQYF. As DNA, the CDR3 is TGTGCCAGCAGCTTAGACACGGGGAGCACAGATACGCAGTATTTT.

The gene calls are TRBV19 and TRBJ1-2, with 7 bases matching TRBD1. Germline loops: CDR1 LNHDA, CDR2 SQIVND (reference sequence). J gave up 2 bases and V 3 bases, and 6 bases lay outside the gene matches. The CDR3 extends over 15 amino acids. The CDR3 DNA follows: TGTGCCAGTAGTATGAAGGGGGCCCGCAACTATGGCTACACCTTC. It encodes CASSMKGARNYGYTF. Based on the CDR3 plus reference TRBV19 and TRBJ1-2, the full variable domain is DGGITQSPKYLFRKEGQNVTLSCEQNLNHDAMYWYRQDPGQGLRLIYYSQIVNDFQKGDIAEGYSVSREKKESFPLTVTSAQKNPTAFYLCASSMKGARNYGYTFGSGTRLTVV.

The chain links TRBV5-6 to TRBJ2-7, with a tentative D call TRBD1 (5 bases). V lost 6 bases and J 3 bases, leaving 10 bases between the germline ends. Germline loops: CDR1 SGHDT, CDR2 YYEEEE. The CDR3 spans 12 residues. CDR3 region: CASMDTGYEQYF. CDR3 bases: TGTGCCAGCATGGACACGGGCTACGAGCAGTACTTC.

This clone was picked up a small number of times. This chain connects TRBV3-1 (or the pseudogene TRBV3-2) to TRBJ1-1; no reliable D call. The CDR3 sequence is 12 residues long. Germline assignment: CDR1 LGHDT and CDR2 YNNKEL (reference sequence). V lost 4 bases and J 5 bases, leaving 8 bases between the germline ends. The chain's CDR3 is CASSLSGTEAFF. CDR3 DNA: TGTGCCAGCAGCCTGTCGGGGACTGAAGCTTTCTTT.

The chain links TRBV27 to TRBJ2-3; TRBD2 aligns across 7 bases. The ends lost 5 bases at V and 2 bases at J; junction bases unmatched: 10. The CDR3 sequence is 16 residues long. Germline CDR1 and CDR2: MNHEY and SMNVEV (reference sequence). The CDR3 nucleotides are TGTGCCAGCAGTGCCCTGGGACTACAAATCACAGATACGCAGTATTTT. This encodes CASSALGLQITDTQYF.

V usage is TRBV7-2 and J usage is TRBJ1-2, with D possibly TRBD1 on 6 matching bases. Per germline, CDR1 SGHTA and CDR2 FQGNSA. V shed 4 bases and J shed 7 bases, with 16 bases lying between them. The CDR3 runs 14 residues. Here the CDR3 reads CASSSPGPRGGYTF. For the CDR3, the DNA is TGTGCCAGCAGCTCCCCCGGGCCCAGGGGTGGCTACACCTTC.

The chain uses TRBV7-6 and TRBJ2-3, with TRBD2 identical over 14 bases. CDR1 and CDR2 from the germline V gene are SGHVS and FNYEAQ. Trimming at V came to 1 base and at J to 4 bases, leaving 4 bases not matched to a gene. This CDR3 has 17 residues. CDR3 nucleotides: TGTGCCAGCAGCTTAGGACTAGCGGGGGGGCGGGCAGATACGCAGTATTTT. This translates into CASSLGLAGGRADTQYF.

CDR3 amino acids: CASSLIATGNSYEQYF. CDR3 nucleotide sequence: TGTGCCAGCAGCTTAATCGCGACAGGGAACTCCTACGAGCAGTACTTC. The chain joins TRBV7-3 to TRBJ2-7; 7 nucleotides align to TRBD1. V lost 1 base to trimming and J lost 0 bases; unmatched junction nucleotides: 6. This CDR3 comprises 16 residues. Germline CDR1 reads SGHTA; CDR2 reads FQGTGA.

The chain couples TRBV7-3 to TRBJ1-3, with 9 bases matching TRBD1. The CDR3 has 16 amino acids. V was clipped by 5 bases and J by 0 bases; unmatched bases: 5. Germline V gene sequence: CDR1 SGHTA, CDR2 FQGTGA. The CDR3 loop is CASSPRQGDSGNTIYF. In nucleotides, the CDR3 is TGTGCCAGCAGCCCAAGACAGGGGGACTCTGGAAACACCATATATTTT.

The V and J genes are TRBV7-9 and TRBJ2-5, with 7 nucleotides matching TRBD2. Unmatched junction bases numbered 11, after V lost 5 bases and J lost 5 bases. Per the germline V gene, CDR1 is SEHNR and CDR2 is FQNEAQ (reference sequence). The length of the CDR3 is 15 residues. The CDR3 DNA reads TGTGCCAGCAGCAGTAGCGGGTCCGCGGGGGAGACCCAGTACTTC. It specifies CASSSSGSAGETQYF.

This clone was seen only once. The V gene is TRBV2, the J gene TRBJ1-6; 9 bases align to TRBD1. In germline, CDR1 is SNHLY, CDR2 FYNNEI. The CDR3 has 14 residues. V lost 7 bases to trimming and J lost 10 bases; unmatched junction nucleotides: 8. The CDR3 reads CASISDRGYSPLHF. CDR3 nucleotide sequence: TGTGCCAGCATTAGCGACAGGGGGTACTCACCCCTCCACTTT.

The chain couples TRBV5-1 to TRBJ2-2, with D perhaps TRBD2 (6 bases). Germline V CDR1 and CDR2: SGHRS, YFSETQ. V lost 1 base to trimming and J lost 4 bases, with 11 bases between them. This CDR3 has 15 residues. CDR3 residues: CASSLSAGLTGELFF. CDR3 nucleotide sequence: TGCGCCAGCAGCTTGTCAGCGGGCCTCACCGGGGAGCTGTTTTTT.

The CDR3 DNA reads as TGCAGTGCTAGTTGGTCTAGCGGGGGGACAGATACGCAGTATTTT. Translating gives CSASWSSGGTDTQYF. The chain uses TRBV20-1 and TRBJ2-3; TRBD2 agrees at 11 bases. Per germline, CDR1 DFQATT and CDR2 SNEGSKA (reference sequence). The CDR3 covers 15 residues. The V segment lost 3 bases and the J segment 3 bases; nucleotides outside the gene matches: 5.

This sequence joins TRBV15 and TRBJ1-2; weak D call: TRBD1 (5 bases). V dropped 0 bases and J dropped 6 bases, with 26 bases sitting between them. Germline-derived CDR1 and CDR2 are LNHNV and YYDKDF (reference sequence). There are 19 residues in the CDR3. This CDR3 is CATSRDGSGPPWEGDGYTF. DNA for the CDR3: TGTGCCACCAGCAGAGATGGGTCAGGGCCGCCCTGGGAGGGCGATGGCTACACCTTC.

This chain links TRBV28 with TRBJ1-6, with 8 bases lining up with TRBD1. The CDR3 is made up of 14 amino acids. CDR1 and CDR2 from the germline V gene are MDHEN and SYDVKM. Germline trimming cut 5 bases from V and 6 bases from J; bases unmatched to any gene: 3. CDR3 nucleotides: TGTGCCAGCAGTCCGACAGGGGTTAATTCACCCCTCCACTTT. This gives the protein CASSPTGVNSPLHF. The full variable domain, completed using reference TRBV28 and TRBJ1-6, is DVKVTQSSRYLVKRTGEKVFLECVQDMDHENMFWYRQDPGLGLRLIYFSYDVKMKEKGDIPEGYSVSREKKERFSLILESASTNQTSMYLCASSPTGVNSPLHFGNGTRLTVT.

Points on this clone: A junction end diverges from the germline sequence, so it may reflect a read error. J is TRBJ1-2 and V is TRBV12-3 or TRBV12-4; D is ambiguous. CDR3 length: 11 residues. CDR3 sequence (DNA): TGTGCCAGCAGGATCAATCGGCAGGCCCTCTTC. This translates into CASRINRQALF.

This clone was counted a few times. V is TRBV4-1 and J is TRBJ2-7, with TRBD1 identical over 8 bases. The CDR3 runs 16 residues. V lost 3 bases, J lost 1 base, and 8 bases stayed unmatched. Looked up from germline, CDR1 is MGHRA and CDR2 is YSYEKL. CDR3 coding DNA: TGCGCCAGCAGCCAGGTACAGGGGGTCCTTTCCTACGAGCAGTACTTC. Amino acids: CASSQVQGVLSYEQYF.

This chain connects TRBV5-8 to TRBJ2-2; D uncertain. CDR1 is SGHTS, CDR2 YDEGEE, per germline. The ends were cut back, 0 bases at V and 2 bases at J, with 8 bases in the middle. The CDR3 is made up of 15 amino acids. CDR3 loop: CASSLVAVNTGELFF. The CDR3 DNA follows: TGTGCCAGCAGCTTGGTTGCAGTAAACACCGGGGAGCTGTTTTTT.

The chain combines TRBV2 with TRBJ2-3; D gene ambiguous. The CDR3 is 13 amino acids. Germline CDR1 SNHLY, CDR2 FYNNEI. V lost 4 bases, J lost 3 bases, and 8 bases lay in between. The CDR3 bases are TGTGCCAGCAGTGCTGGCAGGACAGATACGCAGTATTTT. Protein product: CASSAGRTDTQYF.

The chain uses TRBV27 and TRBJ1-2, with 10 bases matching TRBD1. Unmatched junction bases numbered 9, after V lost 6 bases and J lost 8 bases. Germline CDR1 and CDR2: MNHEY and SMNVEV (reference sequence). This CDR3 is 14 amino acids long. The CDR3 region has the DNA TGTGCCAGCAGCGCCGGGACAGGGGTGGAGGGCTACACCTTC. This gives the protein CASSAGTGVEGYTF.

The V gene is TRBV7-6, the J gene TRBJ2-2; D may be TRBD1 (5 bases). The CDR3 extends over 16 amino acids. The V end lost 2 bases, the J end lost 5 bases, and 15 bases lay between the germline ends. Germline-derived CDR1 and CDR2 are SGHVS and FNYEAQ. The CDR3 DNA follows: TGTGCCAGCAGCTTACGTGGGGCCCTTGGAACCGGGGAGCTGTTTTTT. It encodes CASSLRGALGTGELFF.

The rearrangement joins TRBV12-3 or TRBV12-4 to TRBJ2-3, with D perhaps matching TRBD2 (6 bases). The CDR3 loop spans 12 amino acids. With 8 bases removed from V and 6 bases from J, the gap between germline ends came to 12 bases. CDR3 in amino acids: CASSREMDTQYF. The CDR3, as DNA: TGTGCCAGCTCTCGGGAGATGGATACGCAGTATTTT.

The CDR3 loop is CAISESAFSNQPQHF. CDR3 coding DNA: TGTGCCATCAGTGAGTCAGCGTTTAGCAATCAGCCCCAGCATTTT. The chain uses TRBV10-3 and TRBJ1-5, with D unresolved. This CDR3 has 15 amino acids. In germline, CDR1 is ENHRY, CDR2 SYGVKD. The V and J ends lost 0 bases and 0 bases respectively, with 6 bases between them.

The chain joins TRBV7-3 to TRBJ1-6; no definite D call. This CDR3 is 15 amino acids long. The germline V and J ends were trimmed by 3 bases and 7 bases, with 13 bases remaining between them. Germline CDR1 reads SGHTA; CDR2 reads FQGTGA. DNA of the CDR3: TGTGCCAGCAGCTTTTGGCATCAGTCAAATTCACCCCTCCACTTT. Its translation is CASSFWHQSNSPLHF.

This chain links TRBV7-9 with TRBJ2-5, with D perhaps TRBD1 (6 bases). CDR1 is SEHNR, CDR2 FQNEAQ, per germline (reference sequence). There are 15 residues in the CDR3. Trimming removed 2 bases at V and 5 bases at J, with 15 bases between. Written as DNA, the CDR3 is TGTGCCAGCAGCTTAACTGGGGGCCTAGGGGAGACCCAGTACTTC. This gives the protein CASSLTGGLGETQYF.

The CDR3 sequence is CASSPLGDQETQYF. CDR3 DNA: TGTGCCAGCAGCCCCCTGGGAGACCAAGAGACCCAGTACTTC. The chain uses TRBV7-9 and TRBJ2-5; tentatively, D is TRBD2 (5 bases). V was cut by 5 bases and J by 0 bases, with 10 bases left in between. Germline V gives CDR1 SEHNR, CDR2 FQNEAQ (reference sequence). This CDR3 contains 14 residues.

V and J are TRBV4-2 and TRBJ2-7; D is ambiguous. The germline V and J ends were trimmed by 2 bases and 1 base, with 6 bases remaining between them. The CDR3 covers 13 residues. From germline, CDR1 is LGHNA and CDR2 YNFKEQ. Here the CDR3 reads CASSQSVSYEQYF. For the CDR3, the DNA is TGTGCCAGCAGCCAATCCGTATCCTACGAGCAGTACTTC.